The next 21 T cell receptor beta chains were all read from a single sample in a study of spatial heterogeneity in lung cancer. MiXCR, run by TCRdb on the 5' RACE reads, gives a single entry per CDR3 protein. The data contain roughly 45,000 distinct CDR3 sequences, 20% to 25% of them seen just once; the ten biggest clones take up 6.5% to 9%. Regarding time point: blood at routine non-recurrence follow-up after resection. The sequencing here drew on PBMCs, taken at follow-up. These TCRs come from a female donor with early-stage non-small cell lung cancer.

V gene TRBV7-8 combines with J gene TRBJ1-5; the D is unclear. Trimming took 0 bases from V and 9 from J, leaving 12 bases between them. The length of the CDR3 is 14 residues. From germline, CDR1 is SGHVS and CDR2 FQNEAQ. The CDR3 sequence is CASSLAAAQGPQHF. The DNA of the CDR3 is TGTGCCAGCAGCTTAGCGGCAGCTCAAGGGCCCCAGCATTTT.

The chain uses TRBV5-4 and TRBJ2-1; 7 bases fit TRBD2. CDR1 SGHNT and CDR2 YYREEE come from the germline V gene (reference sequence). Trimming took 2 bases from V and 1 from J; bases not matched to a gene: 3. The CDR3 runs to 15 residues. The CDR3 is CASSFSGGSYNEQFF. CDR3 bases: TGTGCCAGCAGCTTCTCGGGAGGATCCTACAATGAGCAGTTCTTC. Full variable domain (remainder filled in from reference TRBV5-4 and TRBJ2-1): ETGVTQSPTHLIKTRGQQVTLRCSSQSGHNTVSWYQQALGQGPQFIFQYYREEENGRGNFPPRFSGLQFPNYSSELNVNALELDDSALYLCASSFSGGSYNEQFFGPGTRLTVL.

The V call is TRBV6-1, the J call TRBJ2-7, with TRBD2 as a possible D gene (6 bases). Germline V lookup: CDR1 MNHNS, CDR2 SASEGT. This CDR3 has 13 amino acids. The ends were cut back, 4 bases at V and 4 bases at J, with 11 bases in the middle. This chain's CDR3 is CASSASGLYEQYF. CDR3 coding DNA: TGTGCCAGCAGTGCAAGCGGGCTGTACGAGCAGTACTTC.

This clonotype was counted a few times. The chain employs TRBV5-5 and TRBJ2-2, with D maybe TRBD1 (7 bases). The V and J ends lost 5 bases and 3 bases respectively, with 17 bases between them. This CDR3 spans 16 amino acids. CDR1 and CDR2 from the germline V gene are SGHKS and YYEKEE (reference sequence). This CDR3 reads CASSTRGGGDTGELFF. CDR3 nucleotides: TGTGCCAGCAGTACCCGCGGAGGGGGCGACACCGGGGAGCTGTTTTTT.

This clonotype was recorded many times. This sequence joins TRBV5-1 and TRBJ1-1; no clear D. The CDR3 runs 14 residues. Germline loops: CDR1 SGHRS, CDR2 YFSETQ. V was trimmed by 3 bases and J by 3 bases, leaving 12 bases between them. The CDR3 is CASSSNGQDTEAFF. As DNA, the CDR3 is TGCGCCAGCAGCTCCAACGGGCAGGACACTGAAGCTTTCTTT.

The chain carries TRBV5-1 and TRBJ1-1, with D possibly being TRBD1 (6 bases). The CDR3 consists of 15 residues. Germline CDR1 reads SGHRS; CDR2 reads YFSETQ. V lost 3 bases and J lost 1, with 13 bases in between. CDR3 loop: CASSWRPGQNTEAFF. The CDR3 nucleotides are TGCGCCAGCAGCTGGCGACCGGGACAGAACACTGAAGCTTTCTTT. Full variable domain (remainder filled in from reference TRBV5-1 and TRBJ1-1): KAGVTQTPRYLIKTRGQQVTLSCSPISGHRSVSWYQQTPGQGLQFLFEYFSETQRNKGNFPGRFSGRQFSNSRSEMNVSTLELGDSALYLCASSWRPGQNTEAFFGQGTRLTVV.

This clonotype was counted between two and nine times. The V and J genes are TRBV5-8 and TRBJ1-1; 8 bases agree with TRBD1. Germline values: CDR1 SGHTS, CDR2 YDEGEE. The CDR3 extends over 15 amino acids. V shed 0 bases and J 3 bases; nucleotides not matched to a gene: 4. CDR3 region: CASSLDQGADTEAFF. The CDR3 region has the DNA TGTGCCAGCAGCTTGGATCAGGGGGCGGACACTGAAGCTTTCTTT.

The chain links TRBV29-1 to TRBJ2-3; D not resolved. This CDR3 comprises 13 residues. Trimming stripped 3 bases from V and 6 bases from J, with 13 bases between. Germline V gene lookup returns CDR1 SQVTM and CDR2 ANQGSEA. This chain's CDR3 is CSVDIADWDTQYF. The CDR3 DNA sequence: TGCAGCGTTGATATCGCCGATTGGGATACGCAGTATTTT.

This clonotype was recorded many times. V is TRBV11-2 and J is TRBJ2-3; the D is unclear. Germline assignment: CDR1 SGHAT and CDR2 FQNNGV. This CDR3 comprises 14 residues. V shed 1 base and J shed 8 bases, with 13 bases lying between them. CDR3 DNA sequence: TGTGCCAGCAGCTTAGCTCCATATCCGGGTACGCAGTATTTT. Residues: CASSLAPYPGTQYF.

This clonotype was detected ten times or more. The CDR3 DNA reads TGTGCCAGCAGCTTCTACAGGGCGAACCAAGAGACCCAGTACTTC. Translating it yields CASSFYRANQETQYF. The rearrangement joins TRBV7-9 to TRBJ2-5, with D tentatively TRBD1 (6 bases). The CDR3 runs to 15 residues. In germline, CDR1 is SEHNR, CDR2 FQNEAQ (reference sequence). V lost 3 bases and J lost 0, with 11 bases in between. The whole variable domain, remainder taken from reference TRBV7-9 and TRBJ2-5, is DTGVSQNPRHKITKRGQNVTFRCDPISEHNRLYWYRQTLGQGPEFLTYFQNEAQLEKSRLLSDRFSAERPKGSFSTLEIQRTEQGDSAMYLCASSFYRANQETQYFGPGTRLLVL.

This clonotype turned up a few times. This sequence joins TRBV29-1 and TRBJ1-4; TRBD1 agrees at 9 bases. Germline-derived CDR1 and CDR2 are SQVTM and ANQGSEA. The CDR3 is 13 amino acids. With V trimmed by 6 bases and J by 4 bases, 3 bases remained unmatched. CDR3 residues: CSVLDRGNEKLFF. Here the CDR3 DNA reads TGCAGCGTCCTGGACAGGGGTAATGAAAAACTGTTTTTT.

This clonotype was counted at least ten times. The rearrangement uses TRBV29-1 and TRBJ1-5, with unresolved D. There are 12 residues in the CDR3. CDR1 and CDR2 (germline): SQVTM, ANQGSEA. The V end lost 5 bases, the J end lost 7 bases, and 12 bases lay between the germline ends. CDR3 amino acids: CSVRAEGQPQHF. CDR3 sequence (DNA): TGCAGCGTTAGGGCGGAAGGACAGCCCCAGCATTTT.

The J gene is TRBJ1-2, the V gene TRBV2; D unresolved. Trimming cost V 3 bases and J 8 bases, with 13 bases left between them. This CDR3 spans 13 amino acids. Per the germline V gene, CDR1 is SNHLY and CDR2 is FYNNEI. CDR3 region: CASSDTESGGYTF. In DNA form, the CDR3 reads TGTGCCAGCAGTGACACAGAATCAGGAGGCTACACCTTC. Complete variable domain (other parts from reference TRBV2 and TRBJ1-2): EPEVTQTPSHQVTQMGQEVILRCVPISNHLYFYWYRQILGQKVEFLVSFYNNEISEKSEIFDDQFSVERPDGSNFTLKIRSTKLEDSAMYFCASSDTESGGYTFGSGTRLTVV.

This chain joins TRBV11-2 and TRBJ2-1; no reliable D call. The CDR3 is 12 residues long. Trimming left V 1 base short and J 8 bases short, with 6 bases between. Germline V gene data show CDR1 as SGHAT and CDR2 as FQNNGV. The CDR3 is CASSLARHEQFF. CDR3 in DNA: TGTGCCAGCAGCTTAGCCCGACATGAGCAGTTCTTC. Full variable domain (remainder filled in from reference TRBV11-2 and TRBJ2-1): EAGVAQSPRYKIIEKRQSVAFWCNPISGHATLYWYQQILGQGPKLLIQFQNNGVVDDSQLPKDRFSAERLKGVDSTLKIQPAKLEDSAVYLCASSLARHEQFFGPGTRLTVL.

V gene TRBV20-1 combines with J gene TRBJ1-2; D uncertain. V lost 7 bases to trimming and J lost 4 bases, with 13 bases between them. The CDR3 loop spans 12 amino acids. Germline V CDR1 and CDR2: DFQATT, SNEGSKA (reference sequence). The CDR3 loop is CSVVGTIYGYTF. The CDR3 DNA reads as TGCAGTGTGGTGGGCACCATCTATGGCTACACCTTC.

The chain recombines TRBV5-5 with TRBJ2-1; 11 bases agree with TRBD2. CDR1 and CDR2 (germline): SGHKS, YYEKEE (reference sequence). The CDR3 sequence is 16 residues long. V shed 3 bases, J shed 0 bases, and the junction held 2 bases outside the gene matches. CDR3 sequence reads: CASSWGLAASYNEQFF. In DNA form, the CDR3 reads TGTGCCAGCAGCTGGGGACTAGCGGCCTCCTACAATGAGCAGTTCTTC. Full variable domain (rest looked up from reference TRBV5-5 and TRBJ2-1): DAGVTQSPTHLIKTRGQQVTLRCSPISGHKSVSWYQQVLGQGPQFIFQYYEKEERGRGNFPDRFSARQFPNYSSELNVNALLLGDSALYLCASSWGLAASYNEQFFGPGTRLTVL.

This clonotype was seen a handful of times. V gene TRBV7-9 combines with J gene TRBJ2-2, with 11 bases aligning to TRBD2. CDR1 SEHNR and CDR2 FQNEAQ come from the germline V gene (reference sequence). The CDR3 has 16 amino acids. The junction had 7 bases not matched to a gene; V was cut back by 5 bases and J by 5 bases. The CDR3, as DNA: TGTGCCAGCAGCCCCACTAGCGGGAGTGAAACCGGGGAGCTGTTTTTT. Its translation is CASSPTSGSETGELFF.

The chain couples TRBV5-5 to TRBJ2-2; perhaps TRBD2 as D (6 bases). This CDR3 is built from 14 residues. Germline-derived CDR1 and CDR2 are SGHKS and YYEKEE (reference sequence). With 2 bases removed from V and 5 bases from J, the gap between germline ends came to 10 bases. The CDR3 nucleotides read TGTGCCAGCAGCTTCAGGAGGGAAACCGGGGAGCTGTTTTTT. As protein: CASSFRRETGELFF.

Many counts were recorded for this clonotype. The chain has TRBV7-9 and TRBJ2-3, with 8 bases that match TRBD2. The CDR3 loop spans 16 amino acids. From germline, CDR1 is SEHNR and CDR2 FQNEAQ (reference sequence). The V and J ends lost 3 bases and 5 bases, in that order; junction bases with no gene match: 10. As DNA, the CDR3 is TGTGCCAGCAGCTTCCCGGGGACTAGTTTAGGAGATACGCAGTATTTT. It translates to CASSFPGTSLGDTQYF.

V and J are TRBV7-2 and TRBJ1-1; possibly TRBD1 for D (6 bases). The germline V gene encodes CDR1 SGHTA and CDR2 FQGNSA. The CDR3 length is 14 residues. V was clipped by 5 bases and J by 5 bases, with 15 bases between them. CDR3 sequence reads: CASSVTGRRTEAFF. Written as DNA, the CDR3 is TGTGCCAGCAGCGTTACAGGGAGGAGGACTGAAGCTTTCTTT. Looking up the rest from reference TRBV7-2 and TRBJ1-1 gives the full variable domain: GAGVSQSPSNKVTEKGKDVELRCDPISGHTALYWYRQSLGQGLEFLIYFQGNSAPDKSGLPSDRFSAERTGGSVSTLTIQRTQQEDSAVYLCASSVTGRRTEAFFGQGTRLTVV.

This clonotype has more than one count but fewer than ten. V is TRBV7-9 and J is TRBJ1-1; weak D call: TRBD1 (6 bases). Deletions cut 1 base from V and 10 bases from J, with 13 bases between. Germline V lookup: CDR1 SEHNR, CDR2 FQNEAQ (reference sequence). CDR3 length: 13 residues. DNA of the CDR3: TGTGCCAGCAGCTTAGTCCCCCCAGGGGTAGCTTTCTTT. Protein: CASSLVPPGVAFF. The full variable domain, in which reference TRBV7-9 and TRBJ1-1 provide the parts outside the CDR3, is DTGVSQNPRHKITKRGQNVTFRCDPISEHNRLYWYRQTLGQGPEFLTYFQNEAQLEKSRLLSDRFSAERPKGSFSTLEIQRTEQGDSAMYLCASSLVPPGVAFFGQGTRLTVV.